The rows below give T cell receptor beta chains drawn from one sample of a study of control samples from healthy donors and cancer patients. TCRdb's copy holds only in-frame clones and misses some; the assay was immunoSEQ multiplex PCR. The sample holds about 180,000 clones; 90% are singletons and the top ten take 1.3% to 1.5%. Sequenced: blood. The source is a woman between 45 and 65 years old in good health. Each CDR3 is given with its conserved first and last residue. The order of the fields is J gene, D gene, V gene, clone size, CDR3 DNA, CDR3 protein. A D gene is named only where the DNA matches it firmly. Size is stated for part of the rows, as once, few or many counts, or as a class when the clone is expanded.

TRBJ2-6	TRBD1	TRBV30	once	TGTGCCTGGAGTGGACCGGGACAGTTATTCTTTGGGGCCAACGTCCTGACTTTC	CAWSGPGQLFFGANVLTF
TRBJ1-2	-	TRBV15	-	TGTGCCACCAGCAGAGATGGGGGACAATTGGGCGATGGCTACACCTTC	CATSRDGGQLGDGYTF
TRBJ1-5	TRBD1	TRBV30	-	TGTGCCTGGAGTATCGGACAGGCAAGACCCCAGCATTTT	CAWSIGQARPQHF
TRBJ2-3	TRBD1	TRBV28	-	TGTGCCAGCAGTATGACAGGGGCAGATACGCAGTATTTT	CASSMTGADTQYF
TRBJ1-1	-	TRBV2	-	TGTGCCAGCTTCCGGGGGACTGAAGCTTTCTTT	CASFRGTEAFF
TRBJ2-1	TRBD1	TRBV7-8	-	TGTGCCAGCAGCTCCGTAGACAGGGGGATCCGAGCGGGGATCTACAATGAGCAGTTCTTC	CASSSVDRGIRAGIYNEQFF
TRBJ2-3	-	TRBV10-1	-	TGCGCCAGCAGTGAGTCAAAGGAAGTGGAGGCGGGCAGCACAGATACGCAGTATTTT	CASSESKEVEAGSTDTQYF
TRBJ1-5	-	TRBV6-5	-	TGTGCCAGCAAAGGACACCTTTTGCCCCAGCATTTT	CASKGHLLPQHF
TRBJ1-2	TRBD1	TRBV3-1/TRBV3-2	-	TGTGCCAGCAGCCAAGGTAGAGGGGGCATAAACTATGGCTACACCTTC	CASSQGRGGINYGYTF
TRBJ1-5	-	TRBV28	-	TGTGCCAGCAGTCTAGGCGTGGGGTACAATCAGCCCCAGCATTTT	CASSLGVGYNQPQHF
TRBJ2-3	TRBD1	TRBV5-1	-	TGCGCCAGCAGCAAGACAGGGGGCCCCTTCACAGATACGCAGTATTTT	CASSKTGGPFTDTQYF